The 5 T cell receptor beta chains presented below share a single source sample, sequenced in a study of cytotoxic CD8 clonotypes in ibrutinib-treated CLL. Data came from immunoSEQ multiplex PCR; TCRdb stores just in-frame clones and leaves some out. The table records approximately 100,000 clones, around 73% of them present only once. Here the sequenced sample was PBMCs, taken after 12 months of ibrutinib treatment. Every receptor here comes from a human donor with chronic lymphocytic leukemia.

This clone was detected once. The chain employs TRBV7-3 and TRBJ2-3; a possible D gene is TRBD2 (5 bases). The CDR3 spans 14 residues. Germline loops: CDR1 SGHTA, CDR2 FQGTGA. V lost 3 bases and J 3 bases, leaving 10 bases between the germline ends. The CDR3, as DNA: TGTGCCAGCAGCTTCGGAGGCGGTACAGATACGCAGTATTTT. Translating gives CASSFGGGTDTQYF.

The chain carries TRBV5-1 and TRBJ2-5; 13 nucleotides align to TRBD2. CDR3 size: 16 residues. Losses at the gene ends were 3 bases for V and 5 bases for J; bases not matched to a gene: 7. Germline assignment: CDR1 SGHRS and CDR2 YFSETQ. The CDR3 loop reads CASSSPTSGGAETQYF. CDR3 in DNA: TGCGCCAGCAGCTCCCCTACTAGCGGGGGGGCGGAGACCCAGTACTTC.

Comment on this clone: Relative to the germline gene, one junction end is altered; a read error may explain this. The chain recombines TRBV5-1 with TRBJ2-1, with a possible D match to TRBD1 (6 bases). Germline V gene data show CDR1 as SGHRS and CDR2 as YFSETQ. CDR3 length: 11 residues. In nucleotides, the CDR3 is TGCGCCAGCAGGGAACAGGGATCACCTGTCTTC. Its translation is CASREQGSPVF. Complete variable domain (other parts from reference TRBV5-1 and TRBJ2-1): KAGVTQTPRYLIKTRGQQVTLSCSPISGHRSVSWYQQTPGQGLQFLFEYFSETQRNKGNFPGRFSGRQFSNSRSEMNVSTLELGDSALYLCASREQGSPVFGPGTRLTVL.

The rearrangement uses TRBV5-1 and TRBJ2-7, with a tentative D call TRBD1 (6 bases). V shed 2 bases and J shed 0 bases, with 12 bases lying between them. This CDR3 has 15 amino acids. Germline values: CDR1 SGHRS, CDR2 YFSETQ. CDR3 loop: CASSFRTDSSYEQYF. CDR3 bases: TGCGCCAGCAGCTTTCGGACAGATAGCTCCTACGAGCAGTACTTC. Using reference TRBV5-1 and TRBJ2-7 for the parts outside the CDR3, the full variable domain is KAGVTQTPRYLIKTRGQQVTLSCSPISGHRSVSWYQQTPGQGLQFLFEYFSETQRNKGNFPGRFSGRQFSNSRSEMNVSTLELGDSALYLCASSFRTDSSYEQYFGPGTRLTVT.

V gene TRBV21-1 combines with J gene TRBJ2-7; TRBD1, the D gene given by the table, was not confirmed from the DNA. TRBV21-1 is listed as a pseudogene. The length of the CDR3 is 18 residues. This CDR3 is CASSKALQEGAQAYEQYF. The CDR3 DNA is TGTGCCAGCAGCAAAGCGCTTCAAGAGGGGGCGCAGGCGTACGAGCAGTACTTC.